This T cell receptor (beta chain) was obtained from a study of neoadjuvant anti-PD-1 for oral cavity cancer. Background on the study: Patients without progression received a fourth nivolumab dose around day 43, then surgical resection on days 50-56. Study-level points and caveats: With a few patients per group, TCR findings need larger cohorts. Pretreatment Treg/Th17 ratio correlated inversely with post-treatment tumor clonality.

CDR1 and CDR2 (germline): MNHEY, SVGAGI. Trimming cost V 6 bases and J 4 bases, with 11 bases left between them. CDR3 length equals 13 residues. Time point in this sample: after neoadjuvant nivolumab, at surgical resection. Patients had HPV-negative, locally advanced oral cavity squamous cell carcinoma. About this clone: Its antigen remains unknown.

Assay: immunoSEQ multiplex PCR; the TCRdb copy retains only in-frame clones and omits some. Of about 10,000 clones in the sample, around 62% were seen once. This chain links TRBV6-5 with TRBJ2-3; D remains ambiguous. The material sequenced was tumor tissue, taken after nivolumab (anti-PD-1) treatment. The receptor comes from a person aged 40 to 85 with oral cavity squamous cell carcinoma. The CDR3 sequence is CASSLTGPDTQYF. CDR3 nucleotides: TGTGCCAGCAGCCTAACTGGCCCAGATACGCAGTATTTT.